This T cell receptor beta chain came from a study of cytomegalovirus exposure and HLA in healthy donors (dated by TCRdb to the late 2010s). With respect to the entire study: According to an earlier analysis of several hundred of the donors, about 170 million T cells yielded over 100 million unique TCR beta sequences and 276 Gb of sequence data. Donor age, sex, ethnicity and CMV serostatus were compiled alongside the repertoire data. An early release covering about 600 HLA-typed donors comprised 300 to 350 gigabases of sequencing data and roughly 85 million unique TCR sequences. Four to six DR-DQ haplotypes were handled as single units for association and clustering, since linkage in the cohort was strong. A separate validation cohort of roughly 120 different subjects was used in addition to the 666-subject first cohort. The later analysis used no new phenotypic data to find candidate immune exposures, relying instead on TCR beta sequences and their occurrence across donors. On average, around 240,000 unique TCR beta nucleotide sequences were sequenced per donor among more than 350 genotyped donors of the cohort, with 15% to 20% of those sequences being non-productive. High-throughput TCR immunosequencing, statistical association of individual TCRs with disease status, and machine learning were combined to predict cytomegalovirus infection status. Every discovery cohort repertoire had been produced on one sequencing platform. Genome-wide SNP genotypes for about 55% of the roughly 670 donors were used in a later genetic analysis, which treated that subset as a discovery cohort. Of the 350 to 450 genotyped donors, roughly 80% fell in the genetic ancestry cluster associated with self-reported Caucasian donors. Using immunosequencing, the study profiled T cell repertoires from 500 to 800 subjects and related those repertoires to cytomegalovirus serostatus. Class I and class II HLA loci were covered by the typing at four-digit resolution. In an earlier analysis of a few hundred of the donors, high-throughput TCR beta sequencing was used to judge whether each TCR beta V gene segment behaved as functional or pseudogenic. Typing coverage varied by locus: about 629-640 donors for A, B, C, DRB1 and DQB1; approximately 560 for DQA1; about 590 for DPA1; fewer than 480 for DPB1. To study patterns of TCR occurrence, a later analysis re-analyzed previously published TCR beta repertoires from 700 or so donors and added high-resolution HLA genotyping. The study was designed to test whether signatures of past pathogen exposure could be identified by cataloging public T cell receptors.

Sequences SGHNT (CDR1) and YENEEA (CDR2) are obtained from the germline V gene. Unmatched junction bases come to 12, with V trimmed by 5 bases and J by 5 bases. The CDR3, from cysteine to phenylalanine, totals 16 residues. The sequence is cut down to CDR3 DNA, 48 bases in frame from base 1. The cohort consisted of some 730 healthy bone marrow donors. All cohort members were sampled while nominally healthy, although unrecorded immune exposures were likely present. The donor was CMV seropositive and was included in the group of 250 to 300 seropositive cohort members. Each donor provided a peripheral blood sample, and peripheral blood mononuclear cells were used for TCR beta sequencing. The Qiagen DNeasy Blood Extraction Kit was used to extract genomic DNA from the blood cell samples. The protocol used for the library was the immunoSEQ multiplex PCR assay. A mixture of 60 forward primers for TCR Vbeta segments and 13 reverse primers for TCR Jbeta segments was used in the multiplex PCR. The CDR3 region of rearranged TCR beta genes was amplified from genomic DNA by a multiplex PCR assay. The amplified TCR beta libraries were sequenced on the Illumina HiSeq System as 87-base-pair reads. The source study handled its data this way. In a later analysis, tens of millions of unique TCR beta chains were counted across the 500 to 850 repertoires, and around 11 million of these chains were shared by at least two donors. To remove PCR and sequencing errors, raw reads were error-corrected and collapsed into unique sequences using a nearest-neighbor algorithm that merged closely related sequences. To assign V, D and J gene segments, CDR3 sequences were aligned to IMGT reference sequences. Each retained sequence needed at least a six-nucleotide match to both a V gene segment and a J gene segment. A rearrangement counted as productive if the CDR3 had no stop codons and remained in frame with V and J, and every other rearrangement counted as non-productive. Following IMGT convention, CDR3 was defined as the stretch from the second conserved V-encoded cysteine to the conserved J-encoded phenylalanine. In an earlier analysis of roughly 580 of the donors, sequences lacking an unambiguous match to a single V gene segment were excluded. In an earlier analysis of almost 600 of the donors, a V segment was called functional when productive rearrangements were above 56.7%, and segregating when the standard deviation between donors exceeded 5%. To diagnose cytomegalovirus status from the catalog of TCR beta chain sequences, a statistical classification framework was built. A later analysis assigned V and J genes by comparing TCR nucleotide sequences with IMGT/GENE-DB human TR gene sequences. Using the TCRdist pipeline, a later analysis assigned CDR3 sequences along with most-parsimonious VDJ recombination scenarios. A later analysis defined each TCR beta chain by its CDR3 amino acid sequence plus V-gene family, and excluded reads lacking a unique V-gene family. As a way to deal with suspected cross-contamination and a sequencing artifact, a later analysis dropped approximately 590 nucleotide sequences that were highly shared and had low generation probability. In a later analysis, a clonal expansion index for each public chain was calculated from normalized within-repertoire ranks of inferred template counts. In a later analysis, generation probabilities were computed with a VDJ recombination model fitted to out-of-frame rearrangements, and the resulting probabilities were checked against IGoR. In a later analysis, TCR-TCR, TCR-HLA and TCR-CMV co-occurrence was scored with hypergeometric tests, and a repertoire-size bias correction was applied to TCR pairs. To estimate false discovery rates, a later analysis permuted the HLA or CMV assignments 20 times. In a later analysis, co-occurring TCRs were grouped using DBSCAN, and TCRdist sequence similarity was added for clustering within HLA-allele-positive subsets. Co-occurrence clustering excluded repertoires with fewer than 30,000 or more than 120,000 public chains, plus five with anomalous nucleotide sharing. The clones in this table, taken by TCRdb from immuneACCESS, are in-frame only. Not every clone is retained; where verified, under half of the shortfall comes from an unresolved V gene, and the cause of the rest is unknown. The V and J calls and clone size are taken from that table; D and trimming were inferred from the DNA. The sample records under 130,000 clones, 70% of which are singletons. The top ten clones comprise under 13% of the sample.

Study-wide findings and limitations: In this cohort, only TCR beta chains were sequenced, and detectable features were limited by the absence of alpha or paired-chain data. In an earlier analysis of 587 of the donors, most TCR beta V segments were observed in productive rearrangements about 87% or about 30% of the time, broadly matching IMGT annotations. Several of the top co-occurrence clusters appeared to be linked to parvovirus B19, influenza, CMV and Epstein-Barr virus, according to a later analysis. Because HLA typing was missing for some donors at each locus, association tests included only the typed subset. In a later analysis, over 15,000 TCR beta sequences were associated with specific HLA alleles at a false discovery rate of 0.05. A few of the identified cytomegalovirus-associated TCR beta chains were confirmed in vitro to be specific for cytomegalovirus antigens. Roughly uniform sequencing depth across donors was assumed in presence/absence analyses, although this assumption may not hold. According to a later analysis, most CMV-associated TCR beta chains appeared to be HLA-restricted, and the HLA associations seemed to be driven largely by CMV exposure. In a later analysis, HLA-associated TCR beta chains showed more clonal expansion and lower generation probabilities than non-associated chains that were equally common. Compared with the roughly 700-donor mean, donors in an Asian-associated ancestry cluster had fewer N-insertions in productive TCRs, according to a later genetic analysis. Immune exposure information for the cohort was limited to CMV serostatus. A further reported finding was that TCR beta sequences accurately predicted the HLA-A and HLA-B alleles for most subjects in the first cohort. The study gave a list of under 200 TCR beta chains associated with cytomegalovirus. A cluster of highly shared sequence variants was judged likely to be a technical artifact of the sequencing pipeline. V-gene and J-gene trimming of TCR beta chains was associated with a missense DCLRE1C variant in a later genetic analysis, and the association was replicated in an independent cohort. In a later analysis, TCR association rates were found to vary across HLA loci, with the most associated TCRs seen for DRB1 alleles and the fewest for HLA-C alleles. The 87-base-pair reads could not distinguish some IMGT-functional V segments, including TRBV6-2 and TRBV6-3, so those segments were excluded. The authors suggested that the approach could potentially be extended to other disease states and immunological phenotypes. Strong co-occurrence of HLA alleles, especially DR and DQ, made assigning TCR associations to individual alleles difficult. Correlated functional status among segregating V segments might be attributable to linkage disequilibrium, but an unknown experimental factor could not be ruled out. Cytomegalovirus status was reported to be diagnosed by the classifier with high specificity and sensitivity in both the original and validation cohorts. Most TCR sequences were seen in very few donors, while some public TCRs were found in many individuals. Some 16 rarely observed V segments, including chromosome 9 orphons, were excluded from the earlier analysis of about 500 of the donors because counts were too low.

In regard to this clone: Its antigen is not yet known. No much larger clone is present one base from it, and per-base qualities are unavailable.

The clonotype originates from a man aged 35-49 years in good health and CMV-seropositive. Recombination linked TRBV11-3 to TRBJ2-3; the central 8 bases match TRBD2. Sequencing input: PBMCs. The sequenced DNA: TGTGCCAGCAGCCCCAAGGAAGCGGGAGTGGTAGATACGCAGTATTTT. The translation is CASSPKEAGVVDTQYF.